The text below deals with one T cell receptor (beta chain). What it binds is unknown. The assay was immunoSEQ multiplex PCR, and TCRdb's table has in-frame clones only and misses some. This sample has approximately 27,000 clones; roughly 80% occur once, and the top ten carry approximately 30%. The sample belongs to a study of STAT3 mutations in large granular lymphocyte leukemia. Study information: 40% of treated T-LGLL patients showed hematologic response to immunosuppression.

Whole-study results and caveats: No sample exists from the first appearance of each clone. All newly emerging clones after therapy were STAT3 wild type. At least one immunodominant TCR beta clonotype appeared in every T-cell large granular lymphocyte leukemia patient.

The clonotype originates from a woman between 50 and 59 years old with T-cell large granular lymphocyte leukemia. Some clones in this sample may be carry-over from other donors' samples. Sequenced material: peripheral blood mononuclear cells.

CDR3 nucleotides: TGTGCCAGTAGGGACCGACACGGGGTAAATGGCTACACCTTC. Encoded protein: CASRDRHGVNGYTF. V gene TRBV19 combines with J gene TRBJ1-2; D is unresolved. Germline V gene lookup returns CDR1 LNHDA and CDR2 SQIVND (reference sequence). This CDR3 comprises 14 residues. The V gene lost 6 bases and the J gene lost 6 bases, with 17 bases spanning the gap.